Presented here are 14 T cell receptor beta chains from one specimen sequenced in a study of blood T cells in healthy people across ages. The authors ran a second PCR of about 6 to 12 cycles using a sample-barcoded 5' primer and a J-beta primer mix. Using its own MiXCR run on the 5' RACE reads, TCRdb lists one record per CDR3 protein. The sample includes about 640,000 distinct CDR3 sequences, approximately 59% seen only once; the top ten take around 37%. Sequenced material: blood. All receptors derive from a man in his sixties in good health.

The V call is TRBV29-1, the J call TRBJ2-5, with D perhaps matching TRBD2 (5 bases). The CDR3 has 12 residues. Germline CDR1 is SQVTM and CDR2 is ANQGSEA. Between the trimmed V and J ends, which lost 4 bases and 7 bases, there was a span of 13 bases. CDR3 nucleotide sequence: TGCAGCGTTGGAGCCGGACTGGGGACCCAGTACTTC. Translated: CSVGAGLGTQYF.

V and J are TRBV3-1 and TRBJ2-3; TRBD2 matches at 12 bases. The CDR3 runs 15 residues. V lost 4 bases, J lost 6 bases, and 5 bases stayed unmatched. Germline lookup yields CDR1 LGHDT and CDR2 YNNKEL (reference sequence). The CDR3 protein is CASSPSGGAWDTQYF. CDR3 sequence (DNA): TGTGCCAGCAGCCCTAGCGGGGGGGCATGGGATACGCAGTATTTT.

The table lists this clonotype with a few counts. This chain joins TRBV15 and TRBJ2-1; D is unclear. Germline loops: CDR1 LNHNV, CDR2 YYDKDF (reference sequence). V was pared by 2 bases and J by 8 bases, with 4 bases between. The CDR3 runs to 11 residues. CDR3 nucleotides: TGTGCCACCAGCAGAAAGTATGAGCAGTTCTTC. It codes for CATSRKYEQFF.

The chain has TRBV6-2 or TRBV6-3 and TRBJ1-5; TRBD1 is a possible D gene (6 bases). The CDR3 sequence is 13 residues long. Trimming removed 2 bases at V and 14 bases at J, with 16 bases between. Germline CDR1 MNHEY, CDR2 SVGEGT. DNA of the CDR3: TGTGCCAGCAGTTACACCACAGGGCCCGGAGAGCATTTT. This codes for CASSYTTGPGEHF.

This clonotype showed up many times. The gene calls are TRBV12-3 or TRBV12-4 and TRBJ1-2; D is perhaps TRBD1 (5 bases). The CDR3 loop spans 15 amino acids. V lost 5 bases and J lost 0, with 13 bases in between. CDR3 DNA sequence: TGTGCCAGCAGTCCCGGCCAGGGATCTAACTATGGCTACACCTTC. Amino acid sequence: CASSPGQGSNYGYTF.

This clonotype was seen a handful of times. The chain combines TRBV14 with TRBJ2-5; D not certain. Trimming pared 1 base from V and 7 bases from J, leaving 13 bases between. This CDR3 contains 14 residues. CDR1 and CDR2 (germline): SGHDN, FVKESK. CDR3 sequence reads: CASSQGGSQSTQYF. The CDR3 nucleotides read TGTGCCAGCAGCCAAGGAGGCAGTCAATCGACCCAGTACTTC.

In this sample, this clonotype turned up a few times. This rearrangement joins TRBV20-1 to TRBJ2-1; 7 nucleotides agree with TRBD1. CDR3 size: 12 residues. Germline-derived CDR1 and CDR2 are DFQATT and SNEGSKA (reference sequence). V was pared by 3 bases and J by 7 bases, with 3 bases of the junction left unmatched. Here the CDR3 reads CSARRQGNEQFF. As DNA, the CDR3 is TGCAGTGCTAGGAGACAGGGAAATGAGCAGTTCTTC.

This clonotype was seen ten or more times. V is TRBV29-1 and J is TRBJ2-5; perhaps TRBD1 as D (5 bases). V was trimmed by 8 bases and J by 5 bases, leaving 12 bases between them. The germline V gene has CDR1 SQVTM and CDR2 ANQGSEA. The CDR3 has 11 residues. The CDR3 is CSMKGYETQYF. CDR3 sequence (DNA): TGCAGCATGAAGGGGTACGAGACCCAGTACTTC.

This clonotype was observed a few times. The rearrangement uses TRBV6-5 and TRBJ2-3, with 8 bases identical to TRBD2. The germline gives CDR1 MNHEY, CDR2 SVGAGI. Germline trimming cut 5 bases from V and 1 base from J; bases unmatched to any gene: 5. This CDR3 has 15 amino acids. CDR3 sequence (DNA): TGTGCCAGCAGTGCCTACGGGAGGGGCACAGATACGCAGTATTTT. This sequence encodes CASSAYGRGTDTQYF.

This clonotype was seen just once. The rearrangement links TRBV7-2 to TRBJ1-5; D may be TRBD1 (5 bases). Trimming cost V 1 base and J 4 bases, with 11 bases left between them. Germline V gives CDR1 SGHTA, CDR2 FQGNSA. The CDR3 is made up of 15 amino acids. CDR3 DNA sequence: TGTGCCAGCAGCTTAGAAGTACAGGATAATCAGCCCCAGCATTTT. It translates to CASSLEVQDNQPQHF.

This clonotype was picked up one time. CDR3 nucleotides: TGTGCCAGCAGCTTAGGGCAGGGTAGCGGGGGGGGAAATGAGCAGTTCTTC. Translating it yields CASSLGQGSGGGNEQFF. The J gene is TRBJ2-1, the V gene TRBV7-2, with 11 bases fitting TRBD2. The CDR3 consists of 17 residues. V shed 1 base, J shed 7 bases, and the junction held 9 bases outside the gene matches. In germline, CDR1 is SGHTA, CDR2 FQGNSA.

This rearrangement joins TRBV11-2 to TRBJ2-1, with D tentatively TRBD2 (5 bases). This CDR3 spans 13 amino acids. The V gene lost 4 bases and the J gene lost 10 bases, with 14 bases spanning the gap. Germline CDR1 reads SGHAT; CDR2 reads FQNNGV. This CDR3 reads CASSSSLTEEQFF. The CDR3 bases are TGTGCCAGCAGCTCTAGCCTTACGGAGGAGCAGTTCTTC.

This chain links TRBV27 with TRBJ2-5, with 9 bases that match TRBD2. The CDR3 contains 15 residues. Looked up from germline, CDR1 is MNHEY and CDR2 is SMNVEV (reference sequence). Trimming removed 1 base from V and 2 bases from J; junction bases left unmatched: 2. In DNA, the CDR3 is TGTGCCAGCAGTTTATTGAGCGGGGGGCAAGAGACCCAGTACTTC. It yields the protein CASSLLSGGQETQYF.

This clonotype was seen a few times. This sequence joins TRBV4-1 and TRBJ2-3, with TRBD2 matching over 8 bases. Germline-derived CDR1 and CDR2 are MGHRA and YSYEKL. The CDR3 has 15 amino acids. V trimming: 4 bases; J trimming: 2 bases; junction bases outside the gene matches: 5. Here the CDR3 reads CASSPYGGDTDTQYF. In DNA, the CDR3 is TGCGCCAGCAGCCCCTACGGGGGGGACACAGATACGCAGTATTTT.